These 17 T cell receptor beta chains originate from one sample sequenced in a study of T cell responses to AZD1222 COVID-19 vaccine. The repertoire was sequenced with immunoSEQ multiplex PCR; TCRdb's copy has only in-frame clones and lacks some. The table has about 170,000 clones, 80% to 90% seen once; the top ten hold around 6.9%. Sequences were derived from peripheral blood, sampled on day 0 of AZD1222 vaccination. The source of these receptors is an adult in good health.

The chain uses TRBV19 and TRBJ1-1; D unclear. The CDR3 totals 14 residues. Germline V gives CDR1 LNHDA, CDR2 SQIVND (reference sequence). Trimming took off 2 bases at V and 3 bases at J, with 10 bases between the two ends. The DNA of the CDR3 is TGTGCCAGTAGTATAAGGGTAGGCGACACTGAAGCTTTCTTT. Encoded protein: CASSIRVGDTEAFF.

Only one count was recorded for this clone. CDR3 DNA sequence: TGCGCCAGCAGCTTGCGGTCAGGCGATACCGGGGAGCTGTTTTTT. It codes for CASSLRSGDTGELFF. J is TRBJ2-2 and V is TRBV5-1, with unresolved D. Germline V lookup: CDR1 SGHRS, CDR2 YFSETQ. V shed 1 base and J shed 5 bases, with 12 bases lying between them. This CDR3 comprises 15 residues.

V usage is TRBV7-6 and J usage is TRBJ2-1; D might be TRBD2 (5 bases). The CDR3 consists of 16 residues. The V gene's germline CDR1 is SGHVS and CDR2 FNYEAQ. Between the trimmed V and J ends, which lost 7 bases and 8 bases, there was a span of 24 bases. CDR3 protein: CASISEPGLALDEQFF. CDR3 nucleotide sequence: TGTGCCAGCATCTCTGAACCCGGGCTAGCTTTGGATGAGCAGTTCTTC.

CDR3 sequence reads: CASSLDTPGSPLHF. The CDR3 DNA reads as TGTGCCAGCAGCTTAGACACCCCTGGGTCACCCCTCCACTTT. The rearrangement uses TRBV7-3 and TRBJ1-6; D uncertain. Germline V gene lookup returns CDR1 SGHTA and CDR2 FQGTGA. The V end was cut by 2 bases, the J end by 10 bases, with 12 bases between. The CDR3 consists of 14 residues.

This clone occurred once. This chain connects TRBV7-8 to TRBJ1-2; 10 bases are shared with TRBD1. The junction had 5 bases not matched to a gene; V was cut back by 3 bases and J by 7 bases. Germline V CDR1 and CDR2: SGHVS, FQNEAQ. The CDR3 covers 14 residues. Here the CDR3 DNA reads TGTGCCAGCAGCTTCCCCGGGACAGGGGCTGGCTACACCTTC. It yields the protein CASSFPGTGAGYTF.

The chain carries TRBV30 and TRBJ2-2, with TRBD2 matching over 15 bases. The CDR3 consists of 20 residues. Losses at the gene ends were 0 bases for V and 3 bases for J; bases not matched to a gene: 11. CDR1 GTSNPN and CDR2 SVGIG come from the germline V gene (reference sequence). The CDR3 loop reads CAWSVVVGLAGGQDTGELFF. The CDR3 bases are TGTGCCTGGAGTGTAGTTGTCGGACTAGCGGGGGGGCAGGACACCGGGGAGCTGTTTTTT.

The CDR3: CASSPRERGYQETQYF. CDR3 in DNA: TGCGCCAGCAGCCCAAGAGAACGTGGGTACCAAGAGACCCAGTACTTC. The rearrangement joins TRBV5-1 to TRBJ2-5; D remains ambiguous. The germline V gene encodes CDR1 SGHRS and CDR2 YFSETQ. The CDR3 contains 16 residues. V lost 4 bases, J lost 0 bases, and 16 bases lay in between.

CDR3 sequence reads: CASSSLGAGGYQETQYF. In DNA form, the CDR3 reads TGTGCCAGCAGCTCCCTTGGGGCGGGGGGGTACCAAGAGACCCAGTACTTC. This chain uses TRBV5-4 with TRBJ2-5; 9 bases fit TRBD2. The ends lost 3 bases at V and 0 bases at J; junction bases unmatched: 9. CDR3 size: 17 residues. The V gene's germline CDR1 is SGHNT and CDR2 YYREEE (reference sequence).

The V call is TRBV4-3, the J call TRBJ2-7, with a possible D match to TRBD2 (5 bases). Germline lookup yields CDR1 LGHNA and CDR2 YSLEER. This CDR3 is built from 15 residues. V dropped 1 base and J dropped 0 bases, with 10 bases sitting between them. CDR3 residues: CASSQGLGVSYEQYF. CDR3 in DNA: TGCGCCAGCAGCCAAGGTCTCGGGGTCTCCTACGAGCAGTACTTC.

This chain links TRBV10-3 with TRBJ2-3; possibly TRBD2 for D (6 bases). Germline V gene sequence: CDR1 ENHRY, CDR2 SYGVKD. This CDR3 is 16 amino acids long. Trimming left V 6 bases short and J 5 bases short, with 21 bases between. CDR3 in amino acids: CAIREAGGRDGDTQYF. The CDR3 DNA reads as TGTGCCATCAGAGAGGCTGGCGGGCGGGATGGAGATACGCAGTATTTT.

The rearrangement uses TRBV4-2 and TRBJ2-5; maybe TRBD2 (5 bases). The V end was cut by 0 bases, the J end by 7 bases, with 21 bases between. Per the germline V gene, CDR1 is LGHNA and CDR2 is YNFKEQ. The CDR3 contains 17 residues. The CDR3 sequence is CASSQEWSELSGVTQYF. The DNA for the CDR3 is TGTGCCAGCAGCCAAGAGTGGTCAGAGCTGTCCGGGGTGACCCAGTACTTC.

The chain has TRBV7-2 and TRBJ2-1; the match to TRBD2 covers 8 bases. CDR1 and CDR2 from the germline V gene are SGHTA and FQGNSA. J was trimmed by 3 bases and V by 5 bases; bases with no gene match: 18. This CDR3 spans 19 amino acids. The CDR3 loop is CASSPGRGALSGVYNEQFF. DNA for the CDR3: TGTGCCAGCAGCCCGGGTAGGGGTGCGCTTAGCGGGGTCTACAATGAGCAGTTCTTC.

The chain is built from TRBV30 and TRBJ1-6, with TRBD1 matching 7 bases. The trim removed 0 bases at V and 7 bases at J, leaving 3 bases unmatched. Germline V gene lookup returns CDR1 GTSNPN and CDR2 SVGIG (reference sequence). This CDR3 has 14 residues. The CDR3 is CAWSVGTENSPLHF. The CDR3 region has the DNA TGTGCCTGGAGTGTGGGGACAGAGAATTCACCCCTCCACTTT.

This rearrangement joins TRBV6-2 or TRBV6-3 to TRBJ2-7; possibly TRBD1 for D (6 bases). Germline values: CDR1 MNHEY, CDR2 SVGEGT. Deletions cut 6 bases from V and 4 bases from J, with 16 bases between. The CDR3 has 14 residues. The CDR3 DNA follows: TGTGCCAGCAGCCCCGACAGGTCCCTATACGAGCAGTACGTC. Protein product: CASSPDRSLYEQYV.

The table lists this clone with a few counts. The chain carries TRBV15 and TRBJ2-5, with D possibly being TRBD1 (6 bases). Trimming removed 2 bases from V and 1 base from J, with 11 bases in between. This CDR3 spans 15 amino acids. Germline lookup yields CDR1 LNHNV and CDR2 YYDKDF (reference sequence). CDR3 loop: CATSRTGQLQETQYF. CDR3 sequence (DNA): TGTGCCACCAGCAGAACGGGACAACTCCAAGAGACCCAGTACTTC.

The CDR3 DNA is TGTGCCAGCAGGGTCGGGACGTTGAACACCGGGGAGCTGTTTTTT. Its translation: CASRVGTLNTGELFF. The chain couples TRBV6-5 to TRBJ2-2; D may be TRBD1 or TRBD2 (5 bases each). From germline, CDR1 is MNHEY and CDR2 SVGAGI. The CDR3 extends over 15 amino acids. V was clipped by 6 bases and J by 1 base, with 12 bases between them.

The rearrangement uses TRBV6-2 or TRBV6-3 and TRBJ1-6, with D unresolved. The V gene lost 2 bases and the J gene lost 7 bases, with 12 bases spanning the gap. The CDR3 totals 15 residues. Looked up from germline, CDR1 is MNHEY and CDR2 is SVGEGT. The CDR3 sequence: CASSYAVTLNSPLHF. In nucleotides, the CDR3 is TGTGCCAGCAGTTACGCTGTGACATTAAATTCACCCCTCCACTTT.